The rows below give T cell receptor beta chains drawn from one sample of a study of blood T cell repertoires in COVID-19. Using immunoSEQ multiplex PCR, the repertoire was profiled, and TCRdb retains in-frame clones only, with some absent. Among about 210,000 clones listed, around nine tenths were seen once. Sequenced: peripheral blood. The origin of the receptors is a man aged 55 to 70 who had recovered from COVID-19. Each CDR3 is given without its conserved first and last residue. A D gene is named only where the DNA matches it firmly.

V: TRBV7-3; D: TRBD1; CDR3: ASSPGTGFSGELF
V: TRBV7-9; D: TRBD1; CDR3: ASSLTGGQIYEQY
V: TRBV7-6; D: NA; CDR3: ASSHDSLSRKFGYNEQF
V: TRBV5-8; D: NA; CDR3: ASSLKVRGMNTEAF
V: TRBV6-2/TRBV6-3; D: NA; CDR3: ASSWAVLAGTQY
V: TRBV19; D: TRBD1; CDR3: ASRGQGSRETQY
V: TRBV9; D: TRBD1; CDR3: ASSFRTGDGYT
V: TRBV19; D: NA; CDR3: ASESPGSNQPQH
V: TRBV3-1/TRBV3-2; D: TRBD2; CDR3: ASSQVFSGVTYEQY
V: TRBV29-1; D: NA; CDR3: SYPQGGHGANVLT
V: TRBV7-6; D: NA; CDR3: ASSLGGDHSGNTIY
V: TRBV5-1; D: NA; CDR3: ASSLVGDGYT
V: TRBV28; D: NA; CDR3: ASRGAGLNTGELF
V: TRBV6-1; D: NA; CDR3: ASSEAPKLF
V: TRBV11-2; D: TRBD2; CDR3: ASSPGTRAGDTQY
V: TRBV19; D: NA; CDR3: ASSRDIPTYEQY
V: TRBV11-2; D: TRBD1; CDR3: ASSRDRSAEAF
V: TRBV12-5; D: NA; CDR3: ASARDMVGEQY
V: TRBV11-1; D: NA; CDR3: ASSLTEYGTEAF
V: TRBV7-2; D: NA; CDR3: ASSHRRGNELSQQF
V: TRBV3-1/TRBV3-2; D: NA; CDR3: ASRAGGAGTQY
V: TRBV7-9; D: TRBD1; CDR3: ASSFPGQPTSGGYT
V: TRBV11-3; D: TRBD1; CDR3: ASSPTGTGPNEQY
V: TRBV14; D: TRBD1; CDR3: ASSRLSDRLKNIQY
V: TRBV27; D: NA; CDR3: ASSFRYRAGANYGYT
V: TRBV6-5; D: TRBD1; CDR3: ASSYLGGYGELF
V: TRBV5-4; D: TRBD2; CDR3: ASSPGRGAGGNEQF
V: TRBV7-2; D: NA; CDR3: ASSGSSGYQPQH
V: TRBV9; D: TRBD1; CDR3: ASSPGTAPTGELF
V: TRBV30; D: NA; CDR3: ACDLGGADYEQY
V: TRBV10-2; D: TRBD2; CDR3: ASSVAGPYNEQF
V: TRBV28; D: TRBD2; CDR3: ASRPEAGVPTRVNRY
V: TRBV5-1; D: NA; CDR3: ASSWAGGSNTEAF
V: TRBV6-5; D: TRBD2; CDR3: ASSYSMVAGGWEQY
V: TRBV5-1; D: TRBD1; CDR3: ASRDRVGTGELF
V: TRBV18; D: NA; CDR3: ASSPADPGENIQY
V: TRBV19; D: TRBD2; CDR3: ASSIGAGAGDEQY
V: TRBV24-1; D: NA; CDR3: ATPGPDRQPQH
V: TRBV9; D: TRBD2; CDR3: ASSVGSSGSTDTQY
V: TRBV5-1; D: TRBD1; CDR3: ASSLGTGTGEQY
V: TRBV6-5; D: TRBD1; CDR3: ASSSGQGATEAF
V: TRBV5-1; D: TRBD1; CDR3: ASSQLTGTGALFSNQPQH
V: TRBV5-5; D: NA; CDR3: ASSLVPDTIY
V: TRBV7-9; D: NA; CDR3: ASSGEGGYGYT
V: TRBV27; D: TRBD2; CDR3: ASSFGTSGPDTQY
V: TRBV5-4; D: NA; CDR3: ASSLALGQSGNTIY
V: TRBV19; D: TRBD1; CDR3: ASSGTGVHEQY
V: TRBV20-1; D: NA; CDR3: SAKTPQH
V: TRBV9; D: NA; CDR3: ASSVEYGGNTIY
V: TRBV7-8; D: NA; CDR3: ASSLIQGSSPLH